The present T cell receptor gamma chain was sequenced within a study of human gamma delta and Vdelta1 T cells (dated by TCRdb to the late 2010s). Background on the whole study: The study examined Delta One T cells, which are Vd1+ gamma-delta T cells, as cytotoxic effectors against acute myeloid leukemia.

Broader findings and caveats from the paper: Delta One T cells were reported as polyclonal and as showing broad cytotoxic targeting of acute myeloid leukemia.

Library prep was done by PCR. Reads for this sample came from an Illumina MiSeq. After TCRdb called clones again from the public reads with CATT, rows with identical DNA were merged. Recorded for this sample are more than 3,000 gamma-chain clones; approximately 15% of them occurred a single time. The top ten hold about 6.4% of the sample. The germline V and J ends show losses of 3 bases and 9 bases respectively, and no gene match explains 8 bases of the junction. CDR1 and CDR2 (EGSTGY, YDSYTSSV) derive from the germline V gene. The CDR3, from cysteine to phenylalanine, totals 12 residues. Only the CDR3 region is kept as DNA, spanning 36 bases read in frame from base 1. This clone occurred a few times. The antigen this receptor binds is unknown. Per-base quality was not reported, and no clone a single base away is much larger than it.

The sequenced sample was Vdelta1 gamma-delta T cells from blood grown in culture (DOT cells). Explained via the paper, the cell subset or site label denotes: Delta One T cells, in vitro expanded/differentiated Vd1+ gamma-delta T cells. The rearranged segments are TRGV4 and TRGJ1 or TRGJ2. The clonotype was recovered from a human donor in good health. Here is the DNA: TGTGCCACCTGGGATAGTAGGACTAAGAAACTCTTT. This encodes CATWDSRTKKLF.